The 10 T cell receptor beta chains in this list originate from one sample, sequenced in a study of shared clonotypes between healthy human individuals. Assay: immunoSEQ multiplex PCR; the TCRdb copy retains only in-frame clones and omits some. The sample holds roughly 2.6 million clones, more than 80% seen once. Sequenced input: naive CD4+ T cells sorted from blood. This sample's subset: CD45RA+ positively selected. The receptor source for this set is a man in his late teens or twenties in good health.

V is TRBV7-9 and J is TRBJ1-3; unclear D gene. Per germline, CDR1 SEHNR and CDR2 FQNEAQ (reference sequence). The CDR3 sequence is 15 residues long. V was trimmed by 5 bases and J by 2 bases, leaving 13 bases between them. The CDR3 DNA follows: TGTGCCAGCAGCGCCCGGGTGGGCCCTGGAAACACCATATATTTT. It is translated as CASSARVGPGNTIYF. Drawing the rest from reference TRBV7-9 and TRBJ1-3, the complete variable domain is DTGVSQNPRHKITKRGQNVTFRCDPISEHNRLYWYRQTLGQGPEFLTYFQNEAQLEKSRLLSDRFSAERPKGSFSTLEIQRTEQGDSAMYLCASSARVGPGNTIYFGEGSWLTVV.

Here the CDR3 DNA reads TGTGCCAGCAGCTTAAGAAGGGACAGGGGGAATCAGCCCCAGCATTTT. Residues: CASSLRRDRGNQPQHF. This chain links TRBV7-2 with TRBJ1-5; 11 bases fit TRBD1. The CDR3 is 16 amino acids. Germline V gene lookup returns CDR1 SGHTA and CDR2 FQGNSA. The V and J ends lost 2 bases and 4 bases, in that order; junction bases with no gene match: 4.

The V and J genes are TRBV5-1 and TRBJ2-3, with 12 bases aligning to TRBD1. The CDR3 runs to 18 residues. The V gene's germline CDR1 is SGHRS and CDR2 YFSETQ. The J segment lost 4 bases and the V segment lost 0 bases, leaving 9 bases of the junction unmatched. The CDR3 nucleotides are TGCGCCAGCAGCTTGGTCAGGACCGGGACAGGGGGCCCAGATACGCAGTATTTT. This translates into CASSLVRTGTGGPDTQYF.

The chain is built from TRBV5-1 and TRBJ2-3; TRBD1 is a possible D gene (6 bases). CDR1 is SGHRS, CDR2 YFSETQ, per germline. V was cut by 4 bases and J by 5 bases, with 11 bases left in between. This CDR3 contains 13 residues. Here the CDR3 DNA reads TGCGCCAGCAGCACCGAGACAGGAGATACGCAGTATTTT. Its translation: CASSTETGDTQYF. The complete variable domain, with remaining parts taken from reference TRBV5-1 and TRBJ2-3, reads KAGVTQTPRYLIKTRGQQVTLSCSPISGHRSVSWYQQTPGQGLQFLFEYFSETQRNKGNFPGRFSGRQFSNSRSEMNVSTLELGDSALYLCASSTETGDTQYFGPGTRLTVL.

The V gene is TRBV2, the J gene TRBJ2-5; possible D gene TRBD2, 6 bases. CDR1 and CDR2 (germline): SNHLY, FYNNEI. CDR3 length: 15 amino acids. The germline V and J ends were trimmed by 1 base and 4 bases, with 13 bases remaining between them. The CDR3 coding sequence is TGTGCCAGCAGTGAAGAGGGACTTCCTGCAGAGACCCAGTACTTC. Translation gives CASSEEGLPAETQYF.

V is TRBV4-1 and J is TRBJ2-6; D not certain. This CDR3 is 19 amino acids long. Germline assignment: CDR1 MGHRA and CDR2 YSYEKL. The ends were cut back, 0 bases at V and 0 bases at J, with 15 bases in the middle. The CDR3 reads CASSQEPPEPPSGANVLTF. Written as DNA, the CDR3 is TGCGCCAGCAGCCAAGAACCCCCAGAACCGCCCTCTGGGGCCAACGTCCTGACTTTC.

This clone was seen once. The CDR3 reads CASSPPRGEQYF. The DNA for the CDR3 is TGTGCCAGCTCACCACCTCGGGGCGAGCAGTACTTC. The V gene is TRBV18, the J gene TRBJ2-7, with TRBD2 as a possible D gene (5 bases). CDR1 KGHSH and CDR2 LQKENI come from the germline V gene. The CDR3 has 12 residues. With 0 bases removed from V and 6 bases from J, the gap between germline ends came to 6 bases.

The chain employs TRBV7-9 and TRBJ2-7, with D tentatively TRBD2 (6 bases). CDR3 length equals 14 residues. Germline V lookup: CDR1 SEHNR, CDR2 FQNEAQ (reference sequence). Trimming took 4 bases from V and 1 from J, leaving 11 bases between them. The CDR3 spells CASSSSGYSYEQYF. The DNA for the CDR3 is TGTGCCAGCAGCTCGAGCGGGTATTCCTACGAGCAGTACTTC. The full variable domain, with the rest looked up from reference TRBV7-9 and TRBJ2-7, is DTGVSQNPRHKITKRGQNVTFRCDPISEHNRLYWYRQTLGQGPEFLTYFQNEAQLEKSRLLSDRFSAERPKGSFSTLEIQRTEQGDSAMYLCASSSSGYSYEQYFGPGTRLTVT.

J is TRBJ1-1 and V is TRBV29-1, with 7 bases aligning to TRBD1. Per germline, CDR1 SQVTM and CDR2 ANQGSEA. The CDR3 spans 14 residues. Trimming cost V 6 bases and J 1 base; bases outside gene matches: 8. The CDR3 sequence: CSVKRGTENTEAFF. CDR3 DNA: TGCAGCGTAAAAAGGGGGACAGAGAACACTGAAGCTTTCTTT.

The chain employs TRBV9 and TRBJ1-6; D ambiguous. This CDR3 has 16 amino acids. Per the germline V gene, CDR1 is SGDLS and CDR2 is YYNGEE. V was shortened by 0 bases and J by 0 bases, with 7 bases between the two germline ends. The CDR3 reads CASSVARSSYNSPLHF. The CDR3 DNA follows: TGTGCCAGCAGCGTAGCACGGAGCTCCTATAATTCACCCCTCCACTTT.